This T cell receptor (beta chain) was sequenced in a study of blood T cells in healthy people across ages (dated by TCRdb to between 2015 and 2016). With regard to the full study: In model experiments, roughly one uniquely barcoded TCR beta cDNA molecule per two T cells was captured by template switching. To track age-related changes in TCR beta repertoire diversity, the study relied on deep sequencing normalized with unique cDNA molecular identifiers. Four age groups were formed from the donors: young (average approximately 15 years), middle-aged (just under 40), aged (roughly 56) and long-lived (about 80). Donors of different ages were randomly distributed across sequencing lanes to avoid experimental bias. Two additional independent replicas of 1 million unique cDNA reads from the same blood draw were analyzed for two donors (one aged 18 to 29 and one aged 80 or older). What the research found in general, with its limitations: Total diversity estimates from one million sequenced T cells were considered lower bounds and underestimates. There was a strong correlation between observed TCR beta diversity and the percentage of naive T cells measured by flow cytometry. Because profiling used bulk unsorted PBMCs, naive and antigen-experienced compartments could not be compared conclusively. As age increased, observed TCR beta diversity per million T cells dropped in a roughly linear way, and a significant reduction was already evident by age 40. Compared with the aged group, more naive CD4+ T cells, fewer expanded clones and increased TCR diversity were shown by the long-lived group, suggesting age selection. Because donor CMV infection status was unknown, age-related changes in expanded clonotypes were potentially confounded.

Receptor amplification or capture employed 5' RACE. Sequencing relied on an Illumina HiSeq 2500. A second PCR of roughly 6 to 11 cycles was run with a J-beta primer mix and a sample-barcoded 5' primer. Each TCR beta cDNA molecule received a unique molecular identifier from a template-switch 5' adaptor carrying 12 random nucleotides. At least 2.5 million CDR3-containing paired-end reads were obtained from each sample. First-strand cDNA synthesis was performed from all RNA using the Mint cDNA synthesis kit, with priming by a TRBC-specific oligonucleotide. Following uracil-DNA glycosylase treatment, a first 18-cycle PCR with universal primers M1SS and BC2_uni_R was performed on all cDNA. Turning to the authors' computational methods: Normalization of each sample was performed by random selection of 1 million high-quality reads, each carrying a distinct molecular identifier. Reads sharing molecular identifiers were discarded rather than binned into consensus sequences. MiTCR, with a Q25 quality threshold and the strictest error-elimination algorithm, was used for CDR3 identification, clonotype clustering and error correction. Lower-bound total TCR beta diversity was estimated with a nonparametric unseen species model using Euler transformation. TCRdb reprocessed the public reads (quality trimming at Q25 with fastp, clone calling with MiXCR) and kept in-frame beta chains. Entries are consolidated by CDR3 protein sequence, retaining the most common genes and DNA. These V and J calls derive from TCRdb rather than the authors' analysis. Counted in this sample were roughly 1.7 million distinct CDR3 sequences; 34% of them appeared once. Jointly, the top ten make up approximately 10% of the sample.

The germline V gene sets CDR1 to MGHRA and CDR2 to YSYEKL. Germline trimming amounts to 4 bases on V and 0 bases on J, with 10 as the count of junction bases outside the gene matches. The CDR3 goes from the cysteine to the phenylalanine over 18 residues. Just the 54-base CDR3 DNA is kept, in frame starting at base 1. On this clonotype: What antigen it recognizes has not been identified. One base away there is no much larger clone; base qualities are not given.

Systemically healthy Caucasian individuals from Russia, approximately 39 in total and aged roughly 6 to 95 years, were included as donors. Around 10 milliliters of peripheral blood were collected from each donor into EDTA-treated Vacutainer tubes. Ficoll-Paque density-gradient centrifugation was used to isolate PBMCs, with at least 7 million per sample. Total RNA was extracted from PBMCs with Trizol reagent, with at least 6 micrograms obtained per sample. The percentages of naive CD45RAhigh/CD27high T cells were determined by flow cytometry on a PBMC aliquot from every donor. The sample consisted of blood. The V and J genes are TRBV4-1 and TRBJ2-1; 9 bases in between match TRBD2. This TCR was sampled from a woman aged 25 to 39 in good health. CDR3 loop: CASSRIIGGGASYNEQFF. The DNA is TGCGCCAGCAGCCGAATTATAGGCGGGGGGGCCTCCTACAATGAGCAGTTCTTC.